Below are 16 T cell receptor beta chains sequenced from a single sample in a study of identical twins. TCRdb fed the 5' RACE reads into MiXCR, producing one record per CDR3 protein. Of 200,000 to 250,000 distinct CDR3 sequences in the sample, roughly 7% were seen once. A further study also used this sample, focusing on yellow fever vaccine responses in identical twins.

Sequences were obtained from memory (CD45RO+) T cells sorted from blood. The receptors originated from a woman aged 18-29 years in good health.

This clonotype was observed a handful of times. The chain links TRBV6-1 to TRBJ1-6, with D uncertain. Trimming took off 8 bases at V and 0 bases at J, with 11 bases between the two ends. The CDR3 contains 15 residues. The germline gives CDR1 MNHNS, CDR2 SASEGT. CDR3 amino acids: CASSRSSSYNSPLHF. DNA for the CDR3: TGTGCCAGCTCGCGATCCAGCTCCTATAATTCACCCCTCCACTTT.

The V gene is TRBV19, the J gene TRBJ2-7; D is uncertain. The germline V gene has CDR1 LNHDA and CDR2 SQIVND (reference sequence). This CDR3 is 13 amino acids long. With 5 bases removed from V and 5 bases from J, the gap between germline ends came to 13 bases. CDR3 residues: CASSGLKGDEQYF. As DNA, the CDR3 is TGTGCCAGTAGTGGTCTGAAGGGCGACGAGCAGTACTTC. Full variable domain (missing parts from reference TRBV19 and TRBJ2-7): DGGITQSPKYLFRKEGQNVTLSCEQNLNHDAMYWYRQDPGQGLRLIYYSQIVNDFQKGDIAEGYSVSREKKESFPLTVTSAQKNPTAFYLCASSGLKGDEQYFGPGTRLTVT.

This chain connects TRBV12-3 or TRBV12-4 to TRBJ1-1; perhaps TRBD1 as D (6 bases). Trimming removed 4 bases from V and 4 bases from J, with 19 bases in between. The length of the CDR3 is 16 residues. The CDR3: CASSSRQVMSPTEAFF. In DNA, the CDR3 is TGTGCCAGCAGTTCCCGACAGGTAATGTCCCCCACTGAAGCTTTCTTT.

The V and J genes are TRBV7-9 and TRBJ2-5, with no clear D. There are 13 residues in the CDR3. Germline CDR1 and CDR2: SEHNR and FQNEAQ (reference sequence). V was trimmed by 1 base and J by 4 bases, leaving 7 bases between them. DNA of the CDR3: TGTGCCAGCAGCTTAGATGTTCTAGAGACCCAGTACTTC. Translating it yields CASSLDVLETQYF.

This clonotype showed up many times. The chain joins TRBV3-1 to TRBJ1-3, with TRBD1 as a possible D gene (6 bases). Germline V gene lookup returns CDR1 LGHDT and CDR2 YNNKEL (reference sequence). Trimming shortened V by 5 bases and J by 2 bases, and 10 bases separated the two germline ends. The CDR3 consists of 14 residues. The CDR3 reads CASSSGTTGNTIYF. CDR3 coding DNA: TGTGCCAGCAGCTCCGGGACAACTGGAAACACCATATATTTT.

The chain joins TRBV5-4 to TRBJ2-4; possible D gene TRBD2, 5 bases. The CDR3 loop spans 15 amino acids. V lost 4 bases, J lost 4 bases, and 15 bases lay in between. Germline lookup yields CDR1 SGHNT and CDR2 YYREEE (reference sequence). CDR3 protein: CASSNRNSAKNIQYF. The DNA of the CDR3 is TGTGCCAGCAGCAATCGAAATAGCGCTAAAAACATTCAGTACTTC.

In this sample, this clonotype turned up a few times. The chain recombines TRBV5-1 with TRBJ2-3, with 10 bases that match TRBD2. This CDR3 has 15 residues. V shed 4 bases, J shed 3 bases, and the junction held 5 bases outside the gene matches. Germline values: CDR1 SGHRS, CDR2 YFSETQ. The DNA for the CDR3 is TGCGCCAGCAGCGGCTCTAGCGGGAGAACAGATACGCAGTATTTT. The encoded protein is CASSGSSGRTDTQYF.

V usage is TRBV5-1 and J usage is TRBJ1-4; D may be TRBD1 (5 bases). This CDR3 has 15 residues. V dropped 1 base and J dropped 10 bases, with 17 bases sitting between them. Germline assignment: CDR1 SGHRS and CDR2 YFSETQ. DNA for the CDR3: TGCGCCAGCAGCTTGTCCGGGCAGGGCAGCGTAAAACTGTTTTTT. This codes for CASSLSGQGSVKLFF.

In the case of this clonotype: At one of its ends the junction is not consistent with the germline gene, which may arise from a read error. The CDR3 DNA is TGTGCCAGCAGCCAAAGAAGCTTGACAGGGTTGGCGACCAATGAGCAGCTCTTC. It codes for CASSQRSLTGLATNEQLF. The chain employs TRBV3-1 and TRBJ2-1, with 7 bases aligning to TRBD1. CDR1 and CDR2 from the germline V gene are LGHDT and YNNKEL (reference sequence). The CDR3 consists of 18 residues.

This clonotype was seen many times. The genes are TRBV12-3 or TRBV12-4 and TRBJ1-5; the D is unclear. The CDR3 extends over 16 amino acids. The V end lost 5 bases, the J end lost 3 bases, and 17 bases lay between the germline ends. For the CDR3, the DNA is TGTGCCAGCAGTCCGAAGGGTCGGCTGTTCAATCAGCCCCAGCATTTT. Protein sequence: CASSPKGRLFNQPQHF.

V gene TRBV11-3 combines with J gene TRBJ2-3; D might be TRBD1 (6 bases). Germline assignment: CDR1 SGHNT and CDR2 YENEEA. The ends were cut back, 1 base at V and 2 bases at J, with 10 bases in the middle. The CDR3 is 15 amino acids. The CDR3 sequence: CASSLGGQVTDTQYF. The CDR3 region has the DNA TGTGCCAGCAGCTTAGGGGGACAAGTCACAGATACGCAGTATTTT.

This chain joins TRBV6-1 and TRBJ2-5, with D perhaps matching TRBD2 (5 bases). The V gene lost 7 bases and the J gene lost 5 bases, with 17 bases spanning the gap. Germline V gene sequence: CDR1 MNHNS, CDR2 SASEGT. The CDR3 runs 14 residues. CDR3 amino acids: CASTLNREKETQYF. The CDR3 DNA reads TGTGCCAGCACTCTCAACCGGGAAAAGGAGACCCAGTACTTC.

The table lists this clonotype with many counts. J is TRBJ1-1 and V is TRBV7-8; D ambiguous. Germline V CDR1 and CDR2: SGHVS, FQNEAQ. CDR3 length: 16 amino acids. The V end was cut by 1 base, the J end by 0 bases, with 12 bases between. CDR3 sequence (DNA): TGTGCCAGCAGCTTAGACAGACTTTCGATGAACACTGAAGCTTTCTTT. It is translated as CASSLDRLSMNTEAFF.

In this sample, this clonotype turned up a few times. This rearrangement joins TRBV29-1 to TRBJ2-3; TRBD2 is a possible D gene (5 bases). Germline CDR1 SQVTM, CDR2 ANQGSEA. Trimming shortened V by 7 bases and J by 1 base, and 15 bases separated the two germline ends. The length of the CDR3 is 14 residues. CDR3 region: CSGNERMGTDTQYF. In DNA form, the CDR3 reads TGCAGCGGGAACGAGCGGATGGGCACAGATACGCAGTATTTT.

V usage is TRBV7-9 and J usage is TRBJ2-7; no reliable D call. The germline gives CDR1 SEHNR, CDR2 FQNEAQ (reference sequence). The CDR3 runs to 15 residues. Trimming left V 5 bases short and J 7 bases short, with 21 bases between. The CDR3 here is CASSTSKAPPWEQYV. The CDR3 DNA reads TGTGCCAGCAGCACCTCAAAGGCCCCTCCTTGGGAGCAGTACGTC.

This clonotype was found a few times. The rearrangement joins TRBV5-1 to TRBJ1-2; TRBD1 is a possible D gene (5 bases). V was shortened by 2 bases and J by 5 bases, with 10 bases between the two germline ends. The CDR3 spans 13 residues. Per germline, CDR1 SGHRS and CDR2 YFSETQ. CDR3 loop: CASSFGGEYGYTF. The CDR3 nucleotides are TGCGCCAGCAGCTTCGGGGGAGAGTATGGCTACACCTTC.